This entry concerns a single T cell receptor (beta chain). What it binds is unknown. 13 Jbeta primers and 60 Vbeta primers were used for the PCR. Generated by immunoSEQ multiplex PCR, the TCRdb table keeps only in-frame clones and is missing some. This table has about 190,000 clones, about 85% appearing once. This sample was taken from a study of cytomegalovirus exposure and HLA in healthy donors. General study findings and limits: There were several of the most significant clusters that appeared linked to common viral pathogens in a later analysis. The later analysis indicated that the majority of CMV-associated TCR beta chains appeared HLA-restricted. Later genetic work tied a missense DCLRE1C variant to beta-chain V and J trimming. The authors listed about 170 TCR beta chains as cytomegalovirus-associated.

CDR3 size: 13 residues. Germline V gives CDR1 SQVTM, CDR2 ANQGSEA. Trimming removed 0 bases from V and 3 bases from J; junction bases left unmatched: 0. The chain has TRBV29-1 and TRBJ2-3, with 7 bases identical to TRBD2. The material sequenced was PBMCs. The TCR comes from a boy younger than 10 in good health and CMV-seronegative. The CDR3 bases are TGCAGCGTTGAAGAAGCGGGGACAGATACGCAGTATTTT. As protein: CSVEEAGTDTQYF.